This T cell receptor (beta chain) emerged from a study of T cells in Graves' hyperthyroidism and ophthalmopathy. Study results and caveats: Most clonotypes expanded in thyroid above 0.001 were likewise present in blood.

Germline V gene lookup returns CDR1 LNHDA and CDR2 SQIVND (reference sequence). The CDR3 is made up of 14 amino acids. With 0 bases removed from V and 1 base from J, the gap between germline ends came to 3 bases. This clonotype was detected a few times. Its matching antigen is unknown. RNA transcripts gave rise to amplified TCR beta CDR3 regions. Using the HTBI primer set, a first-round RT-PCR was run on the TCR CDR3. TCRdb re-analysed the multiplex PCR reads in MiXCR, keeping a single row per CDR3 protein. The sample yields 360,000 or so distinct CDR3 sequences, approximately 20% seen once. Exclusion followed for patients with uncontrolled infection, other autoimmune disease, pregnancy or lactation. The study based diagnoses on clinical symptoms, serum thyroxine and TRAb, thyroid ultrasound and orbital computed tomography.

The TCR comes from a woman younger than 30 with Graves' hyperthyroidism. The rearrangement joins TRBV19 to TRBJ2-2, with no clear D. Sequencing was performed on blood. The CDR3 is CASSIEGNTGELFF. CDR3 DNA: TGTGCCAGTAGTATAGAGGGGAACACCGGGGAGCTGTTTTTT. Full variable domain (rest looked up from reference TRBV19 and TRBJ2-2): DGGITQSPKYLFRKEGQNVTLSCEQNLNHDAMYWYRQDPGQGLRLIYYSQIVNDFQKGDIAEGYSVSREKKESFPLTVTSAQKNPTAFYLCASSIEGNTGELFFGEGSRLTVL.